This entry features one TCR beta chain sequence. The antigen is unknown. The sample belongs to a study of cytomegalovirus exposure and HLA in healthy donors. Whole-study findings and limits: Within an earlier analysis, most TCR beta V segments proved productive either about 90% or about 30% of the time. The availability of immune exposure information extended only to CMV serostatus.

The primer mix had 60 Vbeta and 13 Jbeta primers. Some clones are missing from TCRdb's copy, which holds only in-frame ones; the method was immunoSEQ multiplex PCR. The sample records 160,000 or so clones, roughly 80% being singletons. The sequence came from a woman in her forties or fifties in good health and CMV-seronegative. Sequencing used PBMCs.

The CDR3 reads CASRGAAEQYF. CDR3 DNA sequence: TGTGCCAGCAGGGGTGCGGCTGAGCAGTACTTC. The genes are TRBV6-6 and TRBJ2-7, with no clear D. V was pared by 6 bases and J by 7 bases, with 10 bases between. CDR3 length equals 11 residues. Per the germline V gene, CDR1 is MNHNY and CDR2 is SVGAGI (reference sequence).